The clone carrying this TCR beta chain was observed many times. Its antigen is currently unknown. The data were obtained in a study of T cells in Graves' hyperthyroidism and ophthalmopathy. Study-wide results and limits: With a median lead of approximately 6 months before onset, the model predicted ophthalmopathy.

Trimming took 3 bases from V and 4 from J, leaving 16 bases between them. The germline CDR1 and CDR2 sequences are SGHAT and FQNNGV. The CDR3 loop spans 16 amino acids. The source material, RNA transcripts, was used to amplify TCR beta CDR3 regions. Carried out on the TCR CDR3, a first-round RT-PCR used the HTBI primer set. TCRdb processed the multiplex PCR reads anew with MiXCR; each CDR3 protein has one entry. The table has fewer than 450,000 distinct CDR3 sequences, roughly 15% seen once. The chain links TRBV11-2 to TRBJ2-1; D perhaps matches TRBD1 (6 bases). The sequence was obtained from an older woman with Graves' ophthalmopathy. The sample comprised blood. DNA for the CDR3: TGTGCCAGCAGCTTGTTCACAGGGAGAGGGTACAATGAGCAGTTCTTC. It is translated as CASSLFTGRGYNEQFF.